This T cell receptor beta chain was captured in a study of blood T cell repertoires in COVID-19. Study-wide context: Acute-phase and convalescent COVID-19 samples originated in the United States, Italy and Spain. T cells, B-cell-depleted T cells, or PBMCs provided the cDNA or gDNA that served as material.

In the original workflow: The authors estimated nucleated cell counts from reference gene primer amplification. Using immunoSEQ multiplex PCR, the repertoire was profiled, and TCRdb retains in-frame clones only, with some absent. The V and J calls and clone size are taken from that table; D and trimming were inferred from the DNA. Here the sample spans over 200,000 clones, about 88% being singletons. The CDR3 runs 14 residues. Germline V gene sequence: CDR1 MNHEY, CDR2 SMNVEV (reference sequence). Trimming cost V 5 bases and J 2 bases, with 13 bases left between them. This clone was seen ten or more times.

This clonotype was sampled from a man aged 35 to 55 with active or convalescent COVID-19. Material for sequencing was peripheral blood. The J gene is TRBJ2-7, the V gene TRBV27; a weak D match, TRBD1 (6 bases). CDR3 nucleotides: TGTGCCAGCAGTCCTGGGACAAAGACCTACGAGCAGTACTTC. Translated, it gives CASSPGTKTYEQYF.